What follows are 28 T cell receptor beta chains derived from one specimen sequenced in a study of blood T cell repertoires in COVID-19. Sequencing was performed with immunoSEQ multiplex PCR; in TCRdb, only in-frame clones are kept and a portion is missing. Found here are roughly 300,000 clones, 75% to 85% of them singletons; the top ten hold just over 7%. Sequenced: peripheral blood. The receptors derive from a human donor in a cohort sampled during active COVID-19.

The rearrangement joins TRBV19 to TRBJ1-5; the D gene is possibly TRBD1 (6 bases). CDR3 length: 15 amino acids. Germline V CDR1 and CDR2: LNHDA, SQIVND (reference sequence). V was clipped by 1 base and J by 4 bases, with 11 bases between them. The DNA for the CDR3 is TGTGCCAGTAGTATAGGGGGGACAACAAATCAGCCCCAGCATTTT. Amino acids: CASSIGGTTNQPQHF.

The V and J genes are TRBV2 and TRBJ1-5; the D gene is possibly TRBD1 (5 bases). The germline V gene has CDR1 SNHLY and CDR2 FYNNEI. This CDR3 contains 15 residues. V gave up 7 bases and J gave up 6 bases, with 19 bases separating them. DNA for the CDR3: TGTGCCAGCAAAGGGACGGGACTATCAGGTCAGCCCCAGCATTTT. Amino acids: CASKGTGLSGQPQHF.

Only one count was recorded for this clone. CDR3 sequence: CATGTGVDEQFF. The CDR3 nucleotides are TGTGCCACAGGGACAGGGGTGGATGAGCAGTTCTTC. The chain joins TRBV2 to TRBJ2-1; 10 bases align to TRBD1. Germline CDR1 reads SNHLY; CDR2 reads FYNNEI. This CDR3 comprises 12 residues. V lost 10 bases and J lost 8; bases outside the gene matches: 5.

The rearrangement links TRBV2 to TRBJ1-1, with 7 positions matching TRBD1. With V trimmed by 7 bases and J by 0 bases, 5 bases remained unmatched. This CDR3 region has 14 residues. Germline V lookup: CDR1 SNHLY, CDR2 FYNNEI. Written as DNA, the CDR3 is TGTGCCAGCATGGGACAGAAAATGAACACTGAAGCTTTCTTT. Translated: CASMGQKMNTEAFF.

This clone was detected only a few times. The chain recombines TRBV6-6 with TRBJ1-2, with D possibly TRBD1 on 6 matching bases. This CDR3 is built from 13 residues. V lost 5 bases to trimming and J lost 7 bases, with 14 bases between them. Germline V gene sequence: CDR1 MNHNY, CDR2 SVGAGI (reference sequence). CDR3 protein: CASSQKQGFGYTF. The CDR3 DNA is TGTGCCAGCAGTCAAAAACAGGGATTTGGCTACACCTTC.

This chain links TRBV24-1 with TRBJ1-2, with TRBD1 as a possible D gene (6 bases). Germline V gene data show CDR1 as KGHDR and CDR2 as SFDVKD. The CDR3 consists of 13 residues. The V gene lost 4 bases and the J gene lost 8 bases, with 13 bases spanning the gap. The CDR3 nucleotides are TGTGCCACCAGTGACCCGACAGGTAACGGCTACACCTTC. This gives the protein CATSDPTGNGYTF.

Many counts were recorded for this clone. The J gene is TRBJ1-2, the V gene TRBV3-1 (or the pseudogene TRBV3-2); maybe TRBD1 (5 bases). The ends were cut back, 4 bases at V and 5 bases at J, with 17 bases in the middle. The CDR3 loop spans 15 amino acids. Germline V gene data show CDR1 as LGHDT and CDR2 as YNNKEL (reference sequence). The CDR3 loop is CASSPTLLRGYGYTF. The CDR3 bases are TGTGCCAGCAGCCCTACCCTGTTAAGGGGTTATGGCTACACCTTC.

A few counts support this clone. The rearrangement links TRBV25-1 to TRBJ1-2, with TRBD1 identical over 7 bases. The ends lost 2 bases at V and 2 bases at J; junction bases unmatched: 2. There are 14 residues in the CDR3. Germline V gives CDR1 MGHDK, CDR2 SYGVNS. The CDR3: CASSEPTGNYGYTF. The CDR3 DNA sequence: TGTGCCAGCAGTGAACCGACAGGGAACTATGGCTACACCTTC.

The chain is built from TRBV5-1 and TRBJ1-2, with D perhaps matching TRBD1 (6 bases). The CDR3 length is 13 residues. Germline V lookup: CDR1 SGHRS, CDR2 YFSETQ. The V and J ends lost 5 bases and 4 bases respectively, with 12 bases between them. CDR3 in amino acids: CASRAGDTYGYTF. The CDR3 DNA reads TGCGCCAGCAGGGCAGGGGATACCTATGGCTACACCTTC.

The chain combines TRBV11-2 with TRBJ2-3, with D possibly being TRBD2 (5 bases). V lost 5 bases and J 2 bases, leaving 17 bases between the germline ends. This CDR3 is built from 16 residues. Germline V gene lookup returns CDR1 SGHAT and CDR2 FQNNGV. The CDR3 region has the DNA TGTGCCAGCAGCCTAGGCTCTAGCCCCTCCACAGATACGCAGTATTTT. As protein: CASSLGSSPSTDTQYF. Variable domain in full (rest from reference TRBV11-2 and TRBJ2-3): EAGVAQSPRYKIIEKRQSVAFWCNPISGHATLYWYQQILGQGPKLLIQFQNNGVVDDSQLPKDRFSAERLKGVDSTLKIQPAKLEDSAVYLCASSLGSSPSTDTQYFGPGTRLTVL.

The chain combines TRBV27 with TRBJ2-6, with a possible D match to TRBD1 (5 bases). CDR1 MNHEY and CDR2 SMNVEV come from the germline V gene (reference sequence). V lost 8 bases and J lost 2, with 10 bases in between. The CDR3 consists of 14 residues. The CDR3 sequence: CASCRVPGANVLTF. The DNA for the CDR3 is TGTGCCAGCTGCAGGGTTCCTGGGGCCAACGTCCTGACTTTC.

This clone was observed a single time. The V and J genes are TRBV5-8 and TRBJ2-1; 7 bases agree with TRBD1. Germline V gene sequence: CDR1 SGHTS, CDR2 YDEGEE. This CDR3 comprises 17 residues. J lost 7 bases, V lost 3 bases, and 16 bases had no gene match. CDR3 coding DNA: TGTGCCAGCAGCTGGGGGTTTGGGACAGCCCTTAAGAATGAGCAGTTCTTC. This translates into CASSWGFGTALKNEQFF.

The rearrangement joins TRBV2 to TRBJ1-1; D ambiguous. Germline lookup yields CDR1 SNHLY and CDR2 FYNNEI. CDR3 length: 15 amino acids. The V end was cut by 6 bases, the J end by 2 bases, with 16 bases between. CDR3 region: CASRSLPVLNTEAFF. Written as DNA, the CDR3 is TGTGCCAGCAGGTCCCTCCCGGTTCTAAACACTGAAGCTTTCTTT.

This rearrangement joins TRBV5-1 to TRBJ2-2; D perhaps matches TRBD2 (6 bases). Trimming removed 1 base at V and 7 bases at J, with 14 bases between. In germline, CDR1 is SGHRS, CDR2 YFSETQ. The CDR3 spans 15 residues. CDR3 sequence (DNA): TGCGCCAGCAGCTTGTTCGGGGGATCTGGCGGGGAGCTGTTTTTT. Translated, it gives CASSLFGGSGGELFF.

In DNA form, the CDR3 reads TGTGCCACCCAACAGGCAGATACGCAGTATTTT. Translating gives CATQQADTQYF. The chain has TRBV24-1 and TRBJ2-3; tentative D call: TRBD1 (5 bases). Per the germline V gene, CDR1 is KGHDR and CDR2 is SFDVKD. The CDR3 extends over 11 amino acids. The V end lost 9 bases, the J end lost 4 bases, and 7 bases lay between the germline ends.

CDR3 amino acids: CASSITTGGTYEQYF. The DNA for the CDR3 is TGTGCCAGTAGTATCACCACAGGGGGGACCTACGAGCAGTACTTC. The gene calls are TRBV19 and TRBJ2-7; 8 positions match TRBD1. In germline, CDR1 is LNHDA, CDR2 SQIVND (reference sequence). CDR3 length: 15 amino acids. J was trimmed by 2 bases and V by 3 bases; bases with no gene match: 6.

The chain uses TRBV5-1 and TRBJ1-1, with D unresolved. Germline CDR1 reads SGHRS; CDR2 reads YFSETQ. CDR3 length: 14 residues. The germline V and J ends were trimmed by 1 base and 2 bases, with 9 bases remaining between them. The CDR3 coding sequence is TGCGCCAGCAGCTTGTTCGGGGAAAACACTGAAGCTTTCTTT. It is translated as CASSLFGENTEAFF. The whole variable domain, filled in from reference TRBV5-1 and TRBJ1-1, reads KAGVTQTPRYLIKTRGQQVTLSCSPISGHRSVSWYQQTPGQGLQFLFEYFSETQRNKGNFPGRFSGRQFSNSRSEMNVSTLELGDSALYLCASSLFGENTEAFFGQGTRLTVV.

The genes are TRBV13 and TRBJ2-3; D is perhaps TRBD2 (6 bases). This CDR3 region has 14 residues. Per germline, CDR1 PRHDT and CDR2 FYEKMQ (reference sequence). Trimming removed 6 bases from V and 7 bases from J, with 17 bases in between. The CDR3 here is CASSMGGPKNTQYF. DNA for the CDR3: TGTGCCAGCAGTATGGGGGGTCCGAAAAATACGCAGTATTTT.

V usage is TRBV25-1 and J usage is TRBJ2-5; D remains unclear. This CDR3 contains 13 residues. Trimming removed 3 bases at V and 1 base at J, with 6 bases between. Germline values: CDR1 MGHDK, CDR2 SYGVNS. The CDR3 is CASSENTQETQYF. The CDR3, as DNA: TGTGCCAGCAGTGAGAACACCCAAGAGACCCAGTACTTC. Full variable domain (remainder filled in from reference TRBV25-1 and TRBJ2-5): EADIYQTPRYLVIGTGKKITLECSQTMGHDKMYWYQQDPGMELHLIHYSYGVNSTEKGDLSSESTVSRIRTEHFPLTLESARPSHTSQYLCASSENTQETQYFGPGTRLLVL.

This clone occurred once. The chain recombines TRBV28 with TRBJ2-7, with 9 bases aligning to TRBD1. CDR3 size: 15 residues. Germline V lookup: CDR1 MDHEN, CDR2 SYDVKM. The J segment lost 3 bases and the V segment lost 1 base, leaving 4 bases of the junction unmatched. The CDR3 is CASSLLGQGIYEQYF. The CDR3 DNA follows: TGTGCCAGCAGTTTATTGGGACAGGGAATCTACGAGCAGTACTTC.

V is TRBV6-5 and J is TRBJ1-1, with D possibly matching TRBD1 (5 bases). Germline V gene lookup returns CDR1 MNHEY and CDR2 SVGAGI. The CDR3 runs 14 residues. Trimming removed 5 bases at V and 1 base at J, with 11 bases between. The CDR3 DNA reads as TGTGCCAGCAGTACGGGACTTCAGAACACTGAAGCTTTCTTT. This codes for CASSTGLQNTEAFF.

The V gene is TRBV27, the J gene TRBJ2-2, with TRBD2 identical over 7 bases. Germline values: CDR1 MNHEY, CDR2 SMNVEV (reference sequence). The V and J ends lost 7 bases and 2 bases, in that order; junction bases with no gene match: 19. CDR3 length equals 19 residues. The CDR3: CASTIRIQRGALNTGELFF. In DNA, the CDR3 is TGTGCCAGCACCATCAGGATCCAGCGGGGAGCCTTAAACACCGGGGAGCTGTTTTTT.

Notes on this clone: This CDR3 is also generated by other DNA sequences in the sample. The V and J genes are TRBV12-3 or TRBV12-4 and TRBJ1-2; the match to TRBD1 covers 8 bases. CDR3 size: 13 residues. Trimming took 4 bases from V and 4 from J; bases not matched to a gene: 2. CDR3 loop: CASSSTGGYGYTF. DNA for the CDR3: TGTGCCAGCAGTTCAACAGGGGGCTATGGCTACACCTTC.

This chain uses TRBV11-3 with TRBJ1-1; D ambiguous. V was clipped by 5 bases and J by 2 bases, with 21 bases between them. CDR1 and CDR2 (germline): SGHNT, YENEEA. The CDR3 has 17 amino acids. The CDR3 sequence: CASSPSAGIGENTEAFF. The DNA of the CDR3 is TGTGCCAGCAGCCCCTCGGCGGGTATTGGGGAAAACACTGAAGCTTTCTTT. Variable domain in full (rest from reference TRBV11-3 and TRBJ1-1): EAGVVQSPRYKIIEKKQPVAFWCNPISGHNTLYWYLQNLGQGPELLIRYENEEAVDDSQLPKDRFSAERLKGVDSTLKIQPAELGDSAVYLCASSPSAGIGENTEAFFGQGTRLTVV.

This sequence joins TRBV5-1 and TRBJ2-1, with 7 bases lining up with TRBD2. The CDR3 consists of 16 residues. Germline-derived CDR1 and CDR2 are SGHRS and YFSETQ. V shed 0 bases, J shed 6 bases, and the junction held 9 bases outside the gene matches. CDR3 DNA sequence: TGCGCCAGCAGCTTGGTAGGCGGGGGAGCATCCAATGAGCAGTTCTTC. Its protein product is CASSLVGGGASNEQFF.

The chain employs TRBV6-4 and TRBJ2-2; TRBD2 matches at 9 bases. V lost 4 bases and J lost 4; bases outside the gene matches: 7. This CDR3 contains 16 residues. Germline V CDR1 and CDR2: MRHNA, SNTAGT. The CDR3 sequence is CASSAFRTSVTGELFF. The DNA of the CDR3 is TGTGCCAGCAGTGCCTTCCGGACTAGCGTCACCGGGGAGCTGTTTTTT.

The gene calls are TRBV10-3 and TRBJ1-2, with D possibly being TRBD1 (6 bases). The V gene's germline CDR1 is ENHRY and CDR2 SYGVKD. The CDR3 is 15 amino acids. V lost 10 bases and J lost 0, with 18 bases in between. CDR3 DNA: TGTGCCACCACACTACAGGGAGTTACTAACTATGGCTACACCTTC. The encoded protein is CATTLQGVTNYGYTF.

V gene TRBV7-6 combines with J gene TRBJ2-7; 10 nucleotides line up with TRBD1. Trimming took 11 bases from V and 2 from J; bases not matched to a gene: 3. Germline V gives CDR1 SGHVS, CDR2 FNYEAQ. This CDR3 contains 12 residues. The CDR3 bases are TGTGCCGTGGGACAGGGGACCTACGAGCAGTACTTC. Translation: CAVGQGTYEQYF.